This is a list of T cell receptor beta chains from one sample in a study of beta chain features in type 1 diabetes. The method was immunoSEQ multiplex PCR; TCRdb's version includes in-frame clones alone and lacks a portion of them. Of 500,000 to 700,000 clones listed, 15% to 19% are singletons. Sequenced: naive CD4+ T cells from blood. These receptors all stem from a man aged 18 to 30 in good health. Each CDR3 is given with its conserved first and last residue. D genes are given only for firm matches. Clone size is shown for a subset of rows, as once, few, many or a class of expanded clone.

d_call,j_call,v_call,clone_size,cdr3_nt,cdr3_aa
-,TRBJ1-5,TRBV5-4,-,TGTGCCAGCAGCTTGCGGGGTCCCAATCAGCCCCAGCATTTT,CASSLRGPNQPQHF
-,TRBJ2-3,TRBV7-3,-,TGTGCCAGCAGCTCTGAGTCCACAGATACGCAGTATTTT,CASSSESTDTQYF
-,TRBJ2-3,TRBV6-5,few,TGTGCCAGCAGATTCGGGGGCATTTTT,CASRFGGIF
TRBD2,TRBJ2-1,TRBV7-2,few,TGTGCCAGCAGCCGGGACTACTTAGAGCAGTTCTTC,CASSRDYLEQFF
-,TRBJ1-1,TRBV7-9,-,TGTGCCAGCAGCCCGGAGTGGGACACTGAAGCTTTCTTT,CASSPEWDTEAFF
-,TRBJ1-2,TRBV5-8,-,TGTGCCAGCAGCCTTGGACAAGAAGGCTATGGCTACACCTTC,CASSLGQEGYGYTF
TRBD2,TRBJ2-1,TRBV18,few,TGTGCCAGCTCACCACCGGGTCTAGCGGGAGGAGGATCCAATGAGCAGTTCTTC,CASSPPGLAGGGSNEQFF
-,TRBJ2-5,TRBV29-1,few,TGCAGCGGCCGAAGGGGGGAGACCCAGTACTTC,CSGRRGETQYF
-,TRBJ1-1,TRBV7-2,-,TGTGCCAGCAGCCCAAAGTCAGTTAACACTGAAGCTTTCTTT,CASSPKSVNTEAFF
-,TRBJ2-6,TRBV7-2,-,TGTGCCAGCAGCCCTAGGGTGGCTGGGGCCAACGTCCTGACTTTC,CASSPRVAGANVLTF
-,TRBJ2-3,TRBV7-3,-,TGTGCCAGCAGCTTCGTGGGCACAGATACGCAGTATTTT,CASSFVGTDTQYF
-,TRBJ1-1,TRBV18,-,TGTGCCAGCTCACCACAGGGTTCCACTGAAGCTTTCTTT,CASSPQGSTEAFF
-,TRBJ2-4,TRBV6-6,-,TGTGCCAGCAGCACACAGGTTCTAGCCAAAAACATTCAGTACTTC,CASSTQVLAKNIQYF
TRBD2,TRBJ2-1,TRBV7-3,-,TGTGCCAGCAGCTTAACGCCTAGCGGGGGTCTTCATGAGCAGTTCTTC,CASSLTPSGGLHEQFF
-,TRBJ2-5,TRBV7-3,few,TGTGCCAGCAGCTTAGTGGCGAAAGAGACCCAGTACTTC,CASSLVAKETQYF
TRBD1,TRBJ2-3,TRBV7-8,few,TGTGCCAGCAGCCTCCTTTGGACAGGAGCGTCGGATACGCAGTATTTT,CASSLLWTGASDTQYF
-,TRBJ2-2,TRBV4-3,few,TGCGCCAGCAGCCAAGTAGCTTCCGGGGAGCTGTTTTTT,CASSQVASGELFF
TRBD2,TRBJ2-3,TRBV7-2,few,TGTGCCAGCAGCTCCCTCCCGGGACTAGGCCTAGATACGCAGTATTTT,CASSSLPGLGLDTQYF
TRBD2,TRBJ2-1,TRBV5-1,few,TGCGCCAGCAGCCCCGGTGGTAGCGGGGGGAAATACAATGAGCAGTTCTTC,CASSPGGSGGKYNEQFF
-,TRBJ2-5,TRBV11-2,-,TGTGCCAGCGTCCGAGACAGGGGAGGGGAGACCCAGTACTTC,CASVRDRGGETQYF
-,TRBJ2-2,TRBV18,-,TGTGCCAGCTCAGAGGACTTTGCCCTTCTGAACACCGGGGAGCTGTTTTTT,CASSEDFALLNTGELFF
TRBD1,TRBJ1-3,TRBV7-2,few,TGTGCCAGCAGCCAAAGGACAGGGCGATCCGGAAACACCATATATTTT,CASSQRTGRSGNTIYF
-,TRBJ2-7,TRBV7-2,few,TGTGCCAGCAGCTCCGGACAGAAATACGAGCAGTACTTC,CASSSGQKYEQYF
-,TRBJ2-2,TRBV9,few,TGTGCCAGCAGCGTAGCAGGACGGCAGGTTGGGACCACCGGGGAGCTGTTTTTT,CASSVAGRQVGTTGELFF
-,TRBJ1-4,TRBV7-9,-,TGTGCCAGCAGCTTAACAGGGATAGATAATGAAAAACTGTTTTTT,CASSLTGIDNEKLFF
-,TRBJ1-2,TRBV5-1,-,TGCGCCAGCAGCTTGTCTCGCGTCGGCTACACCTTC,CASSLSRVGYTF